The 20 T cell receptor beta chains listed next were all sequenced from one sample in a study of read filtering for tumor transcriptome and immune sequencing. From 350 to 500 ng of RNA, a library with molecular barcoded alpha/delta and beta/gamma adaptors was made. TCRdb recomputed calls from the reads with MiXCR, one row per CDR3 protein. The repertoire holds tens of thousands of distinct CDR3 sequences, around 14% seen once, with around 43% in the top ten. Sequencing input: a population of CD138-negative cells sorted from bone marrow. These receptor sequences come from a donor aged 40 or older with multiple myeloma.

The chain joins TRBV6-4 to TRBJ2-1; 7 nucleotides agree with TRBD1. CDR1 MRHNA and CDR2 SNTAGT come from the germline V gene. The junction had 5 bases not matched to a gene; V was cut back by 3 bases and J by 9 bases. The CDR3 is made up of 13 amino acids. CDR3 sequence reads: CASSETGYGEQFF. CDR3 nucleotides: TGTGCCAGCAGTGAGACAGGGTATGGTGAGCAGTTCTTC.

There are a few counts of this clonotype. A clone one base away is much larger, so this may be a read error. The V gene is TRBV12-5, the J gene TRBJ1-5; TRBD1 matches at 7 bases. CDR1 and CDR2 (germline): LGHNT, FRNRAP. J lost 5 bases, V lost 9 bases, and 13 bases had no gene match. CDR3 size: 15 residues. The CDR3 DNA is TGTGCTAGCCTACCGGGACAGATAACCCATCAGCCCCAGCATTTT. Residues: CASLPGQITHQPQHF.

This sequence joins TRBV4-1 and TRBJ2-7, with D uncertain. Trimming left V 0 bases short and J 1 base short, with 10 bases between. Germline assignment: CDR1 MGHRA and CDR2 YSYEKL. The CDR3 has 15 residues. The CDR3 spells CASSQDSRRSYEQYF. CDR3 bases: TGCGCCAGCAGCCAAGATTCGCGGCGGTCCTACGAGCAGTACTTC.

Concerning this clonotype itself: As the CDR3 is not closed by the conserved phenylalanine or tryptophan, this likely results from a read error. The chain combines TRBV10-3 with TRBJ2-1; D is undetermined. Germline-derived CDR1 and CDR2 are ENHRY and SYGVKD. The CDR3 extends over 13 amino acids. V was cut by 8 bases and J by 3 bases, with 11 bases left in between. CDR3 in amino acids: CAIGFDLYNEQFL. The CDR3 nucleotides read TGTGCCATCGGGTTCGACCTCTACAATGAGCAGTTCTTA.

V is TRBV20-1 and J is TRBJ2-3; the match to TRBD2 covers 11 bases. The CDR3 consists of 13 residues. Germline V gene data show CDR1 as DFQATT and CDR2 as SNEGSKA (reference sequence). V was pared by 5 bases and J by 3 bases, with 1 base of the junction left unmatched. This CDR3 is CSAPSGRTDTQYF. The CDR3 region has the DNA TGCAGTGCTCCTAGCGGGAGGACAGATACGCAGTATTTT.

This clonotype was counted ten times or more. The chain combines TRBV3-1 with TRBJ2-7; 9 bases are a match to TRBD2. V dropped 0 bases and J dropped 2; count of bases not matched to a gene: 5. Germline CDR1 LGHDT, CDR2 YNNKEL (reference sequence). The CDR3 contains 16 residues. In DNA, the CDR3 is TGTGCCAGCAGCCAAGATTTGGCGGGGGGGGCCTACGAGCAGTACTTC. This translates into CASSQDLAGGAYEQYF.

The gene calls are TRBV30 and TRBJ1-1; D is unclear. The CDR3 extends over 13 amino acids. Germline values: CDR1 GTSNPN, CDR2 SVGIG (reference sequence). The V gene lost 5 bases and the J gene lost 1 base, with 11 bases spanning the gap. The CDR3: CAWGGPTNTEAFF. In DNA, the CDR3 is TGTGCCTGGGGAGGACCTACGAACACTGAAGCTTTCTTT.

This clonotype occurred many times. The chain uses TRBV3-1 and TRBJ2-1, with a tentative D call TRBD2 (6 bases). Germline CDR1 LGHDT, CDR2 YNNKEL (reference sequence). The CDR3 loop spans 15 amino acids. The germline V and J ends were trimmed by 1 base and 7 bases, with 14 bases remaining between them. This CDR3 reads CASSQVRGSGNEQFF. CDR3 bases: TGTGCCAGCAGCCAAGTACGGGGGAGCGGTAATGAGCAGTTCTTC.

The gene calls are TRBV20-1 and TRBJ2-1; D might be TRBD2 (5 bases). CDR3 length equals 16 residues. Germline V gene data show CDR1 as DFQATT and CDR2 as SNEGSKA (reference sequence). V was cut by 0 bases and J by 3 bases, with 15 bases left in between. The CDR3 reads CSARDWASRNYNEQFF. The CDR3 DNA is TGCAGTGCTAGAGATTGGGCTAGCCGGAACTACAATGAGCAGTTCTTC.

This clonotype was observed many times. V gene TRBV9 combines with J gene TRBJ2-5; 7 bases line up with TRBD2. This CDR3 is built from 15 residues. Germline-derived CDR1 and CDR2 are SGDLS and YYNGEE. Germline trimming cut 4 bases from V and 4 bases from J; bases unmatched to any gene: 10. CDR3 in DNA: TGTGCCAGCAGCCCCACTAGCGCCCCGTCAGAGACCCAGTACTTC. This codes for CASSPTSAPSETQYF.

As regards this clonotype: The CDR3 ends on some other residue instead of the conserved phenylalanine or tryptophan, so this is likely a read error. V is TRBV19 and J is TRBJ2-1, with 10 bases identical to TRBD1. Germline CDR1 LNHDA, CDR2 SQIVND (reference sequence). CDR3 size: 14 residues. V shed 9 bases and J 6 bases; nucleotides not matched to a gene: 8. CDR3 loop: CASSAWTGGNEQFL. The CDR3 DNA follows: TGTGCCAGCAGTGCATGGACAGGGGGCAATGAGCAGTTCCTC.

This clonotype was seen repeatedly, ten times or more. The chain combines TRBV20-1 with TRBJ2-3, with 10 bases fitting TRBD2. The length of the CDR3 is 21 residues. J lost 2 bases, V lost 4 bases, and 24 bases had no gene match. Germline values: CDR1 DFQATT, CDR2 SNEGSKA (reference sequence). The CDR3 region has the DNA TGCAGTGCTACAACCGATCCGGGACTAGCGTGGTTCGCCCTCCTCACAGATACGCAGTATTTT. As protein: CSATTDPGLAWFALLTDTQYF.

Ten or more counts support this clonotype. A single base separates this from a much larger clone, so it may be a read error. The chain recombines TRBV6-5 with TRBJ2-1; 8 positions match TRBD2. Germline V lookup: CDR1 MNHEY, CDR2 SVGAGI. J gave up 4 bases and V 5 bases, and 10 bases lay outside the gene matches. CDR3 length equals 16 residues. Here the CDR3 DNA reads TGTGCCAGCAGTCGAAAGAGCGGGAGTGGTTACAATGAGCAGTTCTTC. This encodes CASSRKSGSGYNEQFF.

In its sample, this clonotype was seen many times. V usage is TRBV11-2 and J usage is TRBJ2-2, with 7 bases aligning to TRBD1. V lost 3 bases, J lost 0 bases, and 4 bases stayed unmatched. This CDR3 spans 16 amino acids. Germline loops: CDR1 SGHAT, CDR2 FQNNGV. This CDR3 is CASSFPGQTNTGELFF. The DNA of the CDR3 is TGTGCCAGCAGCTTTCCGGGACAGACGAACACCGGGGAGCTGTTTTTT.

This clonotype came up many times. The J gene is TRBJ1-5, the V gene TRBV6-6; D uncertain. The CDR3 runs 14 residues. Trimming took 5 bases from V and 2 from J, leaving 10 bases between them. The germline CDR1 and CDR2 sequences are MNHNY and SVGAGI (reference sequence). The CDR3 coding sequence is TGTGCCAGCAGTAAAAACGGCCGCAATCAGCCCCAGCATTTT. Amino acids: CASSKNGRNQPQHF.

This clonotype was recorded at least ten times. J is TRBJ2-3 and V is TRBV11-2, with 9 bases aligning to TRBD2. Trimming cost V 4 bases and J 9 bases; bases outside gene matches: 8. The CDR3 covers 14 residues. Germline V gene data show CDR1 as SGHAT and CDR2 as FQNNGV. DNA for the CDR3: TGTGCCAGCAGCTCAGCGGGAGGCCTTTTGACGCAGTATTTT. The encoded protein is CASSSAGGLLTQYF.

There are many counts of this clonotype. The chain uses TRBV20-1 and TRBJ2-3; either TRBD1 or TRBD2 may supply D (5 bases each). CDR3 length equals 14 residues. Germline V gene lookup returns CDR1 DFQATT and CDR2 SNEGSKA (reference sequence). V shed 3 bases and J shed 1 base, with 11 bases lying between them. CDR3 in DNA: TGCAGTGCTAGCCTATTGGGACGCACAGATACGCAGTATTTT. Protein: CSASLLGRTDTQYF.

The sample holds a few counts of this clonotype. The chain carries TRBV30 and TRBJ2-3; D may be TRBD1 or TRBD2 (5 bases each). V was trimmed by 5 bases and J by 4 bases, leaving 19 bases between them. Germline V gives CDR1 GTSNPN, CDR2 SVGIG (reference sequence). The CDR3 is 15 amino acids. In DNA, the CDR3 is TGTGCCTGGTACCAGGACTGGGGCGTAGCAGATACGCAGTATTTT. This encodes CAWYQDWGVADTQYF.

This clonotype was picked up many times. The chain employs TRBV5-1 and TRBJ2-1; D not resolved. The CDR3 covers 12 residues. Trimming removed 0 bases at V and 8 bases at J, with 6 bases between. The germline V gene has CDR1 SGHRS and CDR2 YFSETQ. DNA for the CDR3: TGCGCCAGCAGCTTGGAGGCGGATGAGCAGTTCTTC. As protein: CASSLEADEQFF.

This clonotype was observed many times. The chain's CDR3 is CASSSRMVGEQFF. CDR3 bases: TGTGCCAGCAGTTCCCGGATGGTTGGAGAGCAGTTCTTC. V is TRBV28 and J is TRBJ2-1; D is ambiguous. Trimming took off 4 bases at V and 10 bases at J, with 14 bases between the two ends. The CDR3 has 13 amino acids. Germline V gives CDR1 MDHEN, CDR2 SYDVKM. Full variable domain (outside the CDR3, taken from reference TRBV28 and TRBJ2-1): DVKVTQSSRYLVKRTGEKVFLECVQDMDHENMFWYRQDPGLGLRLIYFSYDVKMKEKGDIPEGYSVSREKKERFSLILESASTNQTSMYLCASSSRMVGEQFFGPGTRLTVL.